Included here is one TCR beta chain sequence, with context. Its antigen is not known. The data derive from a study of PD-1 blockade in classical Hodgkin lymphoma. All the patients suffered relapse after autologous stem cell transplantation, and brentuximab vedotin exposure differed. CD4+ T cells were purified from thawed PBMCs by magnetic negative selection. Study results and limitations: Newly diagnosed patients had diversity similar to the baseline diversity of complete responders.

Produced via immunoSEQ multiplex PCR; TCRdb's table is partial and in-frame only. The table has over 25,000 clones, about 74% seen once. The clonotype originates from a human donor with classical Hodgkin lymphoma. Material: CD4+ T cells from blood, obtained at baseline.

CDR3 protein: CASSSDFTEAFF. The CDR3 DNA reads as TGTGCCAGCAGCAGCGACTTCACTGAAGCTTTCTTT. This chain links TRBV5-6 with TRBJ1-1; D unclear. The CDR3 length is 12 residues. Germline V lookup: CDR1 SGHDT, CDR2 YYEEEE. V was clipped by 4 bases and J by 4 bases, with 8 bases between them. The variable domain in full, completed from reference TRBV5-6 and TRBJ1-1, reads DAGVTQSPTHLIKTRGQQVTLRCSPKSGHDTVSWYQQALGQGPQFIFQYYEEEERQRGNFPDRFSGHQFPNYSSELNVNALLLGDSALYLCASSSDFTEAFFGQGTRLTVV.